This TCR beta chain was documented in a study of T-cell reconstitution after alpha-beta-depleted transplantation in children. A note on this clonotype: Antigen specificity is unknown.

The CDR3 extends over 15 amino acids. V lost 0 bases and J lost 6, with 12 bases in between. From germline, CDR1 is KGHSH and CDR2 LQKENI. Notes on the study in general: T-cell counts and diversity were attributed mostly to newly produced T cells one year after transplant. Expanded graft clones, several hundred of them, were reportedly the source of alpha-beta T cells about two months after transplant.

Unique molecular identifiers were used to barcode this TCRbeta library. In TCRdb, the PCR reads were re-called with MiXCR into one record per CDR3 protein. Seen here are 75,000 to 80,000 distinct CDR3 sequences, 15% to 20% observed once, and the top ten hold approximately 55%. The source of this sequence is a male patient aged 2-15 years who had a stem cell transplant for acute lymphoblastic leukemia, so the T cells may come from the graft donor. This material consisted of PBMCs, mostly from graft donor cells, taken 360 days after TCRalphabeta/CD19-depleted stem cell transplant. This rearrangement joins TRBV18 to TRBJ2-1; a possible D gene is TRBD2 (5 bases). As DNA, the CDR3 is TGTGCCAGCTCACCACCGAGGGCTAGAGCCAATGAGCAGTTCTTC. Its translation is CASSPPRARANEQFF. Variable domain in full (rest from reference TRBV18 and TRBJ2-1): NAGVMQNPRHLVRRRGQEARLRCSPMKGHSHVYWYRQLPEEGLKFMVYLQKENIIDESGMPKERFSAEFPKEGPSILRIQQVVRGDSAAYFCASSPPRARANEQFFGPGTRLTVL.